The T cell receptor beta chain described here comes from a study of a mutant IDH1 vaccine in newly diagnosed glioma. Turning to the study itself: Vaccines were first given 4-6 weeks after radiotherapy alone, or with temozolomide cycles. Treated patients, averaging about 40 years, were about 60% male and about 38% female. Patients had received radiotherapy, temozolomide, or both previously, most receiving both.

Some clones are missing from TCRdb's copy, which holds only in-frame ones; the method was immunoSEQ multiplex PCR. This table holds 25,000 to 30,000 clones, about four fifths found once. As to this clone: Antigen specificity is unknown.

V shed 3 bases, J shed 3 bases, and the junction held 6 bases outside the gene matches. The germline V gene encodes CDR1 SGDLS and CDR2 YYNGEE. This CDR3 region has 16 residues. Time point of the sample: week 23, last vaccination. It was 300 ug of mutant IDH1 20-mer peptide that made up each vaccine dose, given with topical imiquimod. New WHO grade 3 or 4 astrocytomas that were IDH1-mutant and ATRX-lost had been found in donors. This sequence joins TRBV9 and TRBJ2-1; the match to TRBD2 covers 10 bases. Here the sequenced sample was PBMCs, taken from a glioma patient whose treatment included an IDH1 peptide vaccine. This sequence originates from a woman in her thirties with glioma. The CDR3 bases are TGTGCCAGCAGCGGCCTAGCGGGGGCGGACTACAATGAGCAGTTCTTC. As protein: CASSGLAGADYNEQFF.